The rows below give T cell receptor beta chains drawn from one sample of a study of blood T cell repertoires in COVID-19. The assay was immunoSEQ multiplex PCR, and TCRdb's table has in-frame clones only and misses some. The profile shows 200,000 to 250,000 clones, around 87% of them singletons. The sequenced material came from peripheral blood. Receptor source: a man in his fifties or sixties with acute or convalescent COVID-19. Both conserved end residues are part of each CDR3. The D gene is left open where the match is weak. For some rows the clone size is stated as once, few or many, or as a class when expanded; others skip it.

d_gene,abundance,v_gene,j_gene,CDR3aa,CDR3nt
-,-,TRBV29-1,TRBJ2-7,CSVQTRTSYEQYF,TGCAGCGTCCAAACTCGGACATCCTACGAGCAGTACTTC
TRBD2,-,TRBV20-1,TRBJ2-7,CSASTSGGVRGEQYF,TGCAGTGCTAGTACTAGCGGGGGTGTTCGGGGCGAGCAGTACTTC
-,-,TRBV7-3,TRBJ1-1,CASSLTPQSQAFF,TGTGCCAGCAGCTTAACCCCACAGTCGCAGGCTTTCTTT
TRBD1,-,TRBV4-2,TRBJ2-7,CASSPSGTGVGVGESYEQYF,TGTGCCAGCAGCCCTTCGGGGACAGGGGTGGGCGTCGGGGAGAGCTACGAGCAGTACTTC
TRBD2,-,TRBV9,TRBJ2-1,CASSVVAGGLNEQFF,TGTGCCAGCAGCGTAGTAGCGGGGGGGCTGAATGAGCAGTTCTTC
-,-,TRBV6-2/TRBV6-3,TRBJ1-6,CASSQTASSYNSPLHF,TGTGCCAGCAGTCAGACAGCAAGCTCCTATAATTCACCCCTCCACTTT
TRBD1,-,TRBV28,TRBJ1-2,CASSQGARYGYTF,TGTGCCAGCTCGCAGGGGGCTCGGTATGGCTACACCTTC
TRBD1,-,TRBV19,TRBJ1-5,CASSADRGSYQPQHF,TGTGCCAGTAGTGCAGACAGGGGTTCTTATCAGCCCCAGCATTTT
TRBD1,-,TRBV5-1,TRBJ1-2,CASSPDRGQDGYTF,TGCGCCAGCAGCCCCGACAGGGGGCAGGATGGCTACACCTTC
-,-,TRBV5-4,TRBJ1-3,CASSLGPAGNTIYF,TGTGCCAGCAGCTTGGGGCCTGCTGGAAACACCATATATTTT
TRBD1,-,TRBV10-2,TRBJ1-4,CASRGQGANEKLFF,TGCGCCAGCAGAGGACAGGGCGCTAATGAAAAACTGTTTTTT
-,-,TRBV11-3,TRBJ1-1,CASSSATGSNTEAFF,TGTGCCAGCAGCTCAGCGACAGGATCTAACACTGAAGCTTTCTTT
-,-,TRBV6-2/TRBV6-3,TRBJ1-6,CASSYTTTTLHF,TGTGCCAGCAGTTACACAACTACGACCCTCCACTTT
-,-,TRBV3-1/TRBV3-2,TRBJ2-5,CASSPPGSGETQYF,TGTGCCAGCAGCCCTCCGGGGAGCGGGGAGACCCAGTACTTC
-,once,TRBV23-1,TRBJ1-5,CASSQSGGNPPQHF,TGCGCCAGCAGTCAATCAGGCGGGAATCCGCCCCAGCATTTT
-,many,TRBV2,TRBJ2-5,CASSEALRGSLEYF,TGTGCCAGCAGTGAAGCGCTTCGAGGGTCCCTGGAGTACTTC
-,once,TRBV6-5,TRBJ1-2,CASSPVGGNGYTF,TGTGCCAGCAGCCCCGTGGGGGGGAATGGCTACACCTTC
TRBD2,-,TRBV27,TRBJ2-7,CASSYLFGGALLEEQYF,TGTGCCAGCAGTTACCTCTTCGGGGGGGCCCTCTTAGAGGAGCAGTACTTC
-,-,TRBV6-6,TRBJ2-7,CASSYSSQRTYEQYF,TGTGCCAGCAGTTACTCGAGTCAGCGCACCTACGAGCAGTACTTC
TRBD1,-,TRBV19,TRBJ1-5,CASRTGADNQPQHF,TGTGCCAGTAGGACAGGGGCCGACAATCAGCCCCAGCATTTT
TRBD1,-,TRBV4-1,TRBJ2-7,CASSQAGTGIYYEQYF,TGCGCCAGCAGCCAAGCAGGGACAGGGATATACTACGAGCAGTACTTC
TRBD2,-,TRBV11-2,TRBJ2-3,CASSLMLRRGDTSTDTQYF,TGTGCCAGCAGCTTAATGCTCCGGCGGGGGGATACTAGCACAGATACGCAGTATTTT
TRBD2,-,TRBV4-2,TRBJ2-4,CASSQDGTSGTQNIQYF,TGTGCCAGCAGCCAAGATGGGACTAGCGGTACTCAAAACATTCAGTACTTC
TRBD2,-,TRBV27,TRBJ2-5,CASSFFTSGGQETQYF,TGTGCCAGCAGTTTTTTTACTAGCGGGGGCCAAGAGACCCAGTACTTC
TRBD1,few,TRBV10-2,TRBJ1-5,CASSGQGANQPQHF,TGCGCCAGCTCGGGACAGGGGGCCAATCAGCCCCAGCATTTT
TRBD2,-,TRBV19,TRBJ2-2,CASSSYGLAGGRNTGELFF,TGTGCCAGTAGTTCCTACGGACTAGCGGGGGGCAGGAACACCGGGGAGCTGTTTTTT
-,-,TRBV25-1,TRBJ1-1,CASSVAGSNTEAFF,TGTGCCAGCAGTGTTGCAGGTTCAAACACTGAAGCTTTCTTT
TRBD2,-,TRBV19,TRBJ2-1,CASSVGLAGGPNEQFF,TGTGCCAGTAGTGTAGGACTAGCGGGGGGGCCGAATGAGCAGTTCTTC
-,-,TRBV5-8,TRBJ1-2,CASSMDRRHTYYGYTF,TGTGCCAGCAGCATGGACAGAAGACATACATATTATGGCTACACCTTC
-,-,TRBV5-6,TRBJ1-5,CASSLQGIHQPQHF,TGTGCCAGCAGCTTGCAGGGGATCCATCAGCCCCAGCATTTT
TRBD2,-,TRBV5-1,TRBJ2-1,CASSLYGGGASIQHNEQFF,TGCGCCAGCAGCTTGTATGGCGGGGGGGCGTCGATCCAACACAATGAGCAGTTCTTC
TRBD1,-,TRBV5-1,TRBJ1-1,CASSFKGQGLENTEAFF,TGCGCCAGCAGCTTCAAGGGACAGGGATTGGAGAACACTGAAGCTTTCTTT
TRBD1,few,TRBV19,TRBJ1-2,CASKQTGTNYGYTF,TGTGCCAGTAAACAGACAGGGACTAACTATGGCTACACCTTC
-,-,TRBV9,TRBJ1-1,CASSSMTLPNTEAFF,TGTGCCAGCAGCTCTATGACTCTCCCGAACACTGAAGCTTTCTTT
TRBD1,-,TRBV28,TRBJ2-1,CASSPGQGGWFNEQFF,TGTGCCAGCAGCCCTGGACAGGGAGGTTGGTTCAATGAGCAGTTCTTC
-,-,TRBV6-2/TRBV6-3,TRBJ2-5,CASSYSMEEGAFYGWETQYF,TGTGCCAGCAGTTACTCGATGGAGGAGGGGGCCTTTTACGGTTGGGAGACCCAGTACTTC
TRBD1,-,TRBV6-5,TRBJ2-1,CASSYGTERWNEQFF,TGTGCCAGCAGTTACGGGACAGAACGGTGGAATGAGCAGTTCTTC
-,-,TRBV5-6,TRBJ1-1,CASSPGHPNTEAFF,TGTGCCAGCAGCCCGGGACACCCGAACACTGAAGCTTTCTTT
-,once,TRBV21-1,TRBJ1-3,CASGKGERSGNTIYF,TGTGCCAGCGGAAAGGGGGAACGCTCTGGAAACACCATATATTTT
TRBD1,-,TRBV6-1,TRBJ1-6,CASSEARRTGVLPLHF,TGTGCCAGCAGTGAAGCGAGGAGGACAGGGGTTTTACCCCTCCACTTT